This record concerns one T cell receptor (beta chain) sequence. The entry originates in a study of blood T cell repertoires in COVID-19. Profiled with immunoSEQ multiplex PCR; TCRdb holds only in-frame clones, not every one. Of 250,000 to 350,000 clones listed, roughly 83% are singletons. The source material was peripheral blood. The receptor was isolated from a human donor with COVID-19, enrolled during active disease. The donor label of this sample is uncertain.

CDR3 sequence reads: CASSQDLAGSTDTQYF. The CDR3 nucleotides read TGTGCCAGCAGCCAAGATCTAGCGGGGAGCACAGATACGCAGTATTTT. The chain recombines TRBV3-1 (or the pseudogene TRBV3-2) with TRBJ2-3, with 9 bases lining up with TRBD2. J was trimmed by 0 bases and V by 0 bases; bases with no gene match: 1. The CDR3 has 16 residues. Germline CDR1 LGHDT, CDR2 YNNKEL (reference sequence).